These 7 T cell receptor beta chains were sequenced from one sample in a study of cytomegalovirus exposure and HLA in healthy donors. Repertoires were generated with immunoSEQ multiplex PCR, while TCRdb's copy carries only in-frame clones and drops some. Among around 250,000 clones, 90% were seen once, and the ten largest hold under 0.45%. Sequencing was done on a sample of PBMCs. All receptors come from a woman under 30 in good health and CMV-seronegative.

The genes are TRBV6-5 and TRBJ1-6; D perhaps matches TRBD1 (6 bases). The CDR3 consists of 16 residues. V was cut by 4 bases and J by 0 bases, with 10 bases left in between. CDR1 MNHEY and CDR2 SVGAGI come from the germline V gene. Written as DNA, the CDR3 is TGTGCCAGCAGTTTACAGGGAAACTCCTATAATTCACCCCTCCACTTT. This codes for CASSLQGNSYNSPLHF.

The J gene is TRBJ2-1, the V gene TRBV9; 7 bases map to TRBD2. The CDR3 loop spans 15 amino acids. V trimming: 3 bases; J trimming: 6 bases; junction bases outside the gene matches: 9. The germline V gene has CDR1 SGDLS and CDR2 YYNGEE. The CDR3 DNA sequence: TGTGCCAGCAGCGCGGCGGGAGTAGCGGGCAATGAGCAGTTCTTC. Its translation is CASSAAGVAGNEQFF.

The genes are TRBV18 and TRBJ2-7, with TRBD1 identical over 7 bases. The ends lost 1 base at V and 0 bases at J; junction bases unmatched: 3. Germline V gives CDR1 KGHSH, CDR2 LQKENI. The CDR3 extends over 15 amino acids. The CDR3 nucleotides read TGTGCCAGCTCACCACAGGGGGCGAGCTCCTACGAGCAGTACTTC. This translates into CASSPQGASSYEQYF.

The chain joins TRBV4-1 to TRBJ2-5, with TRBD1 matching 9 bases. The V gene end was trimmed by 1 base and the J gene end by 4 bases; junction bases not matched to a gene: 1. From germline, CDR1 is MGHRA and CDR2 YSYEKL. The CDR3 is 14 residues long. The CDR3 loop reads CASSQVDRGETQYF. The CDR3 nucleotides are TGCGCCAGCAGCCAAGTGGACAGGGGAGAGACCCAGTACTTC.

This chain uses TRBV27 with TRBJ1-2; no definite D call. This CDR3 spans 15 amino acids. Germline CDR1 is MNHEY and CDR2 is SMNVEV (reference sequence). V lost 5 bases, J lost 6 bases, and 19 bases lay in between. Here the CDR3 DNA reads TGTGCCAGCAGTCCGCACCTCGTTCAGGAGGATGGCTACACCTTC. It yields the protein CASSPHLVQEDGYTF.

This chain uses TRBV6-5 with TRBJ2-7, with D possibly TRBD1 on 6 matching bases. The V gene's germline CDR1 is MNHEY and CDR2 SVGAGI. V was cut by 2 bases and J by 6 bases, with 20 bases left in between. The CDR3 is 16 residues long. This CDR3 reads CASSYSRTAERGEQYF. The CDR3 DNA reads TGTGCCAGCAGTTACAGCCGGACAGCCGAGCGTGGCGAGCAGTACTTC.

CDR3 region: CASSLGFTRIFGTDTQYF. The CDR3 bases are TGTGCCAGCAGCTTAGGCTTCACTAGAATATTTGGCACAGATACGCAGTATTTT. The chain recombines TRBV13 with TRBJ2-3; TRBD2 might be the D (5 bases). This CDR3 has 18 residues. V lost 0 bases to trimming and J lost 1 base, with 17 bases between them. CDR1 is PRHDT and CDR2 is FYEKMQ in the germline V gene (reference sequence). Complete variable domain (other parts from reference TRBV13 and TRBJ2-3): AAGVIQSPRHLIKEKRETATLKCYPIPRHDTVYWYQQGPGQDPQFLISFYEKMQSDKGSIPDRFSAQQFSDYHSELNMSSLELGDSALYFCASSLGFTRIFGTDTQYFGPGTRLTVL.